These 28 T cell receptor beta chains originate from one sample sequenced in a study of a mutant IDH1 vaccine in newly diagnosed glioma (dated by TCRdb to the early 2020s). This specimen's time point label, per the study, means: week 23, last vaccination. A 20-mer mutant IDH1 peptide at 300 micrograms in Montanide made up each vaccine dose, which was injected subcutaneously together with topical imiquimod. Antigen specificity for these receptors is unknown. The library was made by the immunoSEQ multiplex PCR assay. TCRdb retrieved this table from immuneACCESS and kept in-frame rearrangements only. Not all clones are present; in checked studies, unresolved V genes account for under half, and no reason is known for the remainder. In this sample the table shows around 60,000 clones, more than 75% of which occur a single time. The top ten constitute 4% of the sample. The sequencing used PBMCs, collected from a glioma patient whose treatment included an IDH1 peptide vaccine. These receptor sequences come from a man aged 30-40 years with glioma.

This clone is a singleton in its sample. The V and J genes are TRBV29-1 and TRBJ2-5; D is possibly TRBD1 (7 bases). Germline V gene sequence: CDR1 SQVTM, CDR2 ANQGSEA. The V end lost 2 bases, the J end lost 5 bases, and 15 bases lay between the germline ends. This CDR3 has 14 amino acids. This CDR3 reads CSVESDREVETQYF. CDR3 coding DNA: TGCAGCGTTGAAAGCGACAGGGAGGTCGAGACCCAGTACTTC.

The chain uses TRBV5-5 and TRBJ1-2; no definite D call. Trimming removed 0 bases at V and 5 bases at J, with 14 bases between. Germline V gene data show CDR1 as SGHKS and CDR2 as YYEKEE (reference sequence). The CDR3 has 15 residues. The CDR3 bases are TGTGCCAGCAGCTTGGTACGTCAGAATAGATATGGCTACACCTTC. This codes for CASSLVRQNRYGYTF.

CDR3 region: CASSIPGTGNINEQFF. DNA for the CDR3: TGCGCCAGCAGCATCCCCGGGACAGGTAACATCAATGAGCAGTTCTTC. This chain connects TRBV5-1 to TRBJ2-1, with 8 bases lining up with TRBD1. V dropped 4 bases and J dropped 6; count of bases not matched to a gene: 12. CDR1 and CDR2 from the germline V gene are SGHRS and YFSETQ. The CDR3 consists of 16 residues.

The chain is built from TRBV28 and TRBJ2-7, with D possibly matching TRBD1 (5 bases). Germline V gene lookup returns CDR1 MDHEN and CDR2 SYDVKM. The CDR3 length is 16 residues. V lost 3 bases and J lost 3, with 18 bases in between. The CDR3 loop is CASSLAPADSHYEQYF. CDR3 in DNA: TGTGCCAGCAGTTTGGCCCCAGCAGACAGTCACTACGAGCAGTACTTC.

This clone was detected only a few times. The chain carries TRBV10-3 and TRBJ2-7; 7 bases map to TRBD1. Trimming at V came to 8 bases and at J to 5 bases, leaving 12 bases not matched to a gene. This CDR3 spans 14 amino acids. The germline V gene has CDR1 ENHRY and CDR2 SYGVKD. The CDR3 DNA reads as TGTGCCATCTGGCAAGGACAGGACTCAGACGAGCAGTACTTC. It yields the protein CAIWQGQDSDEQYF.

This clone was seen a single time. V usage is TRBV13 and J usage is TRBJ2-2, with D possibly TRBD2 on 6 matching bases. This CDR3 is built from 15 residues. Germline CDR1 reads PRHDT; CDR2 reads FYEKMQ (reference sequence). V lost 7 bases and J 4 bases, leaving 16 bases between the germline ends. The CDR3 here is CASTLGGASTGELFF. The CDR3 region has the DNA TGTGCCAGCACTCTCGGAGGGGCGAGCACCGGGGAGCTGTTTTTT.

V usage is TRBV7-9 and J usage is TRBJ2-7; 11 nucleotides agree with TRBD1. This CDR3 is built from 14 residues. Germline values: CDR1 SEHNR, CDR2 FQNEAQ (reference sequence). V lost 3 bases to trimming and J lost 5 bases; unmatched junction nucleotides: 3. CDR3 DNA sequence: TGTGCCAGCAGCTTCAGGACAGGGGGCGACGAGCAGTACTTC. Encoded protein: CASSFRTGGDEQYF.

This clone has only one observation. The chain has TRBV28 and TRBJ1-2; TRBD1 matches at 11 bases. The CDR3 contains 15 residues. V lost 5 bases to trimming and J lost 4 bases; unmatched junction nucleotides: 6. The V gene's germline CDR1 is MDHEN and CDR2 SYDVKM. CDR3 coding DNA: TGTGCCAGCAGTCTGGGCGGGACAGGGGGCTATGGCTACACCTTC. It encodes CASSLGGTGGYGYTF.

V usage is TRBV5-1 and J usage is TRBJ2-5, with TRBD1 as a possible D gene (6 bases). V lost 0 bases and J lost 6, with 9 bases in between. CDR3 length: 13 amino acids. Germline CDR1 SGHRS, CDR2 YFSETQ. The DNA of the CDR3 is TGCGCCAGCAGCTTGGCAGGGGCGAAGACCCAGTACTTC. It specifies CASSLAGAKTQYF.

The genes are TRBV5-1 and TRBJ2-3; possible D gene TRBD2, 6 bases. Trimming cost V 4 bases and J 3 bases, with 21 bases left between them. CDR3 length: 17 residues. Germline values: CDR1 SGHRS, CDR2 YFSETQ. This CDR3 reads CASSTTLSGVGTDTQYF. The CDR3 DNA reads TGCGCCAGCAGCACGACCTTATCGGGGGTAGGGACAGATACGCAGTATTTT.

CDR3 DNA: TGTGCCAGCAGCCAAGATTCTCCAGGCTGGACCTCCACCGGGGAGCTGTTTTTT. It codes for CASSQDSPGWTSTGELFF. The rearrangement uses TRBV4-2 and TRBJ2-2; D gene unclear. V shed 0 bases and J shed 4 bases, with 18 bases lying between them. Germline V gives CDR1 LGHNA, CDR2 YNFKEQ. CDR3 size: 18 residues.

This clone occurred once. The V call is TRBV28, the J call TRBJ2-2; D is tentatively TRBD1 or TRBD2 (5 bases each). The CDR3 runs to 16 residues. V shed 5 bases and J shed 3 bases, with 16 bases lying between them. Germline CDR1 and CDR2: MDHEN and SYDVKM. The CDR3 reads CASSLPGPSDTGELFF. CDR3 DNA sequence: TGTGCCAGCAGTCTTCCGGGACCCTCAGACACCGGGGAGCTGTTTTTT. Based on the CDR3 plus reference TRBV28 and TRBJ2-2, the full variable domain is DVKVTQSSRYLVKRTGEKVFLECVQDMDHENMFWYRQDPGLGLRLIYFSYDVKMKEKGDIPEGYSVSREKKERFSLILESASTNQTSMYLCASSLPGPSDTGELFFGEGSRLTVL.

This chain links TRBV18 with TRBJ2-1; 7 nucleotides match TRBD1. The CDR3 spans 15 residues. V was pared by 3 bases and J by 3 bases, with 5 bases of the junction left unmatched. Germline CDR1 and CDR2: KGHSH and LQKENI. The CDR3 is CASSPTGSIYNEQFF. The CDR3, as DNA: TGTGCCAGCTCACCGACAGGGTCAATCTACAATGAGCAGTTCTTC.

This rearrangement joins TRBV30 to TRBJ2-2; TRBD1 or TRBD2 may be the D gene (5 bases each). Looked up from germline, CDR1 is GTSNPN and CDR2 is SVGIG (reference sequence). Trimming took off 4 bases at V and 8 bases at J, with 11 bases between the two ends. This CDR3 is built from 12 residues. The CDR3 DNA follows: TGTGCCTGGACTTCGGGGACGGGGGAGCTGTTTTTT. This sequence encodes CAWTSGTGELFF.

This rearrangement joins TRBV6-1 to TRBJ2-1; 12 nucleotides match TRBD2. J gave up 7 bases and V 4 bases, and 8 bases lay outside the gene matches. Germline V lookup: CDR1 MNHNS, CDR2 SASEGT. CDR3 length: 16 residues. Here the CDR3 reads CASSALAGGLPNEQFF. In nucleotides, the CDR3 is TGTGCCAGCAGTGCTCTAGCGGGGGGGCTTCCTAATGAGCAGTTCTTC.

CDR3 in amino acids: CASSYGGVSGNTIYF. In nucleotides, the CDR3 is TGTGCCAGCAGTTACGGTGGCGTGTCTGGAAACACCATATATTTT. V and J are TRBV6-5 and TRBJ1-3; D call uncertain. This CDR3 region has 15 residues. The V end lost 2 bases, the J end lost 1 base, and 9 bases lay between the germline ends. Germline CDR1 and CDR2: MNHEY and SVGAGI.

V is TRBV6-1 and J is TRBJ2-7; D is perhaps TRBD1 or TRBD2 (5 bases each). V lost 2 bases, J lost 2 bases, and 16 bases lay in between. The germline V gene has CDR1 MNHNS and CDR2 SASEGT. The CDR3 has 16 amino acids. The CDR3 DNA reads TGTGCCAGCAGTGAAATGGGACGGGACCACCCCTACGAGCAGTACTTC. This codes for CASSEMGRDHPYEQYF.

This clone occurred once. V gene TRBV7-8 combines with J gene TRBJ1-4, with 10 bases aligning to TRBD1. CDR3 length: 14 residues. Looked up from germline, CDR1 is SGHVS and CDR2 is FQNEAQ. V shed 5 bases and J 8 bases; nucleotides not matched to a gene: 5. The CDR3 DNA follows: TGTGCCAGCAGCAACCGGGACAGGGGCGAAAAACTGTTTTTT. Its translation: CASSNRDRGEKLFF.

This clone was seen more than once but under ten times. The chain couples TRBV7-2 to TRBJ1-5; D uncertain. Trimming removed 0 bases from V and 7 bases from J, with 13 bases in between. The CDR3 contains 15 residues. CDR1 SGHTA and CDR2 FQGNSA come from the germline V gene. CDR3 DNA: TGTGCCAGCAGCTTAGCGCTGGCAGGCAGGCAGCCCCAGCATTTT. Translation gives CASSLALAGRQPQHF.

The chain carries TRBV20-1 and TRBJ2-5, with TRBD2 matching over 7 bases. Looked up from germline, CDR1 is DFQATT and CDR2 is SNEGSKA (reference sequence). Trimming removed 4 bases from V and 4 bases from J; junction bases left unmatched: 0. CDR3 length: 11 residues. DNA for the CDR3: TGCAGTGCTAAGCGGGGAGAGACCCAGTACTTC. Amino acid sequence: CSAKRGETQYF.

The chain is built from TRBV5-8 and TRBJ1-5; 9 nucleotides match TRBD1. V dropped 4 bases and J dropped 4; count of bases not matched to a gene: 3. The CDR3 extends over 14 amino acids. Looked up from germline, CDR1 is SGHTS and CDR2 is YDEGEE. The DNA of the CDR3 is TGTGCCAGCAGCCCGGGACAGGGAAATCAGCCCCAGCATTTT. As protein: CASSPGQGNQPQHF. Supplemented by reference TRBV5-8 and TRBJ1-5, the full variable domain reads EAGVTQSPTHLIKTRGQQATLRCSPISGHTSVYWYQQALGLGLQFLLWYDEGEERNRGNFPPRFSGRQFPNYSSELNVNALELEDSALYLCASSPGQGNQPQHFGDGTRLSIL.

This clone was seen a handful of times. Other DNA sequences in this specimen translate into the identical CDR3. The rearrangement links TRBV5-4 to TRBJ2-3; D is unresolved. Per the germline V gene, CDR1 is SGHNT and CDR2 is YYREEE (reference sequence). The CDR3 length is 17 residues. The V end was cut by 2 bases, the J end by 0 bases, with 16 bases between. This CDR3 is CASSLVVAGLSTDTQYF. The CDR3, as DNA: TGTGCCAGCAGCTTAGTGGTGGCCGGCCTGAGCACAGATACGCAGTATTTT.

CDR3 residues: CASSLVGVSIRETQYF. CDR3 nucleotides: TGTGCCAGCAGCTTAGTGGGGGTATCCATTAGAGAGACCCAGTACTTC. V and J are TRBV7-8 and TRBJ2-5; the D gene could be TRBD1 or TRBD2 (5 bases each). Germline lookup yields CDR1 SGHVS and CDR2 FQNEAQ. The CDR3 has 16 residues. The ends were cut back, 1 base at V and 4 bases at J, with 16 bases in the middle.

The chain joins TRBV10-2 to TRBJ2-7; weak D call: TRBD1 (6 bases). Trimming shortened V by 3 bases and J by 2 bases, and 14 bases separated the two germline ends. In germline, CDR1 is WSHSY, CDR2 SAAADI. The CDR3 covers 15 residues. The CDR3 spells CASSDLGTQTYEQYF. DNA for the CDR3: TGCGCCAGCAGTGACCTCGGGACACAAACCTACGAGCAGTACTTC.

J is TRBJ2-3 and V is TRBV5-1; TRBD1 matches at 7 bases. Germline assignment: CDR1 SGHRS and CDR2 YFSETQ. This CDR3 is 16 amino acids long. The trim removed 0 bases at V and 2 bases at J, leaving 6 bases unmatched. The CDR3 DNA is TGCGCCAGCAGCTTGGGAGGGACAGCCTACACAGATACGCAGTATTTT. Protein sequence: CASSLGGTAYTDTQYF.

J is TRBJ1-5 and V is TRBV6-1; possible D gene TRBD1, 6 bases. The CDR3 has 13 amino acids. Trimming shortened V by 5 bases and J by 6 bases, and 11 bases separated the two germline ends. Germline V gene lookup returns CDR1 MNHNS and CDR2 SASEGT. CDR3 sequence: CASSTGQRQPQHF. The CDR3 bases are TGTGCCAGCAGTACAGGGCAACGTCAGCCCCAGCATTTT.

V is TRBV15 and J is TRBJ2-5; D not resolved. This CDR3 spans 15 amino acids. Trimming pared 4 bases from V and 2 bases from J, leaving 14 bases between. The germline V gene encodes CDR1 LNHNV and CDR2 YYDKDF (reference sequence). As DNA, the CDR3 is TGTGCCACCAGCATCGACATAGGTCAGCAAGAGACCCAGTACTTC. This sequence encodes CATSIDIGQQETQYF.

In this sample, this clone turned up a few times. This chain uses TRBV7-9 with TRBJ1-1, with TRBD1 matching over 12 bases. Looked up from germline, CDR1 is SEHNR and CDR2 is FQNEAQ (reference sequence). The CDR3 is 19 residues long. The J segment lost 2 bases and the V segment lost 0 bases, leaving 10 bases of the junction unmatched. The CDR3 DNA is TGTGCCAGCAGCTTAGCATCGGGACAGGGGGCGAGGAAAAACACTGAAGCTTTCTTT. This translates into CASSLASGQGARKNTEAFF.